The 14 T cell receptor beta chains below all came from one sample that was sequenced in a study of low-dose radiotherapy and immunotherapy resistance in tumors. As to time point: after trial treatment. The sample's treatment: LDRT plus nivolumab, ipilimumab, low-dose cyclophosphamide and aspirin (RACIN trial). TCR amplification used roughly 20 PCR cycles, a constant-region primer and a V-primer adapter. TCRdb recomputed calls from the reads with MiXCR, one row per CDR3 protein. Among roughly 50,000 distinct CDR3 sequences listed, 33% were seen once. The specimen comprised PBMCs, sampled after low-dose radiotherapy plus immunotherapy. Receptors were obtained from a male donor with rectosigmoid adenocarcinoma.

This clonotype was recorded at least ten times. The chain couples TRBV12-3 or TRBV12-4 to TRBJ2-7, with 11 bases fitting TRBD2. CDR3 size: 18 residues. V gave up 5 bases and J gave up 3 bases; unmatched junction bases: 15. CDR3 amino acids: CASSHRGRTSGSLYEQYF. In DNA form, the CDR3 reads TGTGCCAGCAGTCACAGGGGCCGCACTAGCGGGAGTCTCTACGAGCAGTACTTC.

The chain carries TRBV7-9 and TRBJ1-5; weak D call: TRBD1 (5 bases). V was shortened by 4 bases and J by 5 bases, with 9 bases between the two germline ends. The CDR3 is 13 amino acids. Germline V lookup: CDR1 SEHNR, CDR2 FQNEAQ (reference sequence). The CDR3 region is CASSWGPDQPQHF. The CDR3 nucleotides are TGTGCCAGCAGCTGGGGCCCAGATCAGCCCCAGCATTTT.

This clonotype appeared many times. This chain uses TRBV18 with TRBJ2-5; TRBD1 might be the D (5 bases). The CDR3 contains 14 residues. Trimming took off 1 base at V and 5 bases at J, with 11 bases between the two ends. The germline V gene encodes CDR1 KGHSH and CDR2 LQKENI. CDR3 coding DNA: TGTGCCAGCTCACCACGAGACAGTGGGGAGACCCAGTACTTC. Its translation is CASSPRDSGETQYF.

The chain employs TRBV6-5 and TRBJ1-6; TRBD1 agrees at 8 bases. J was trimmed by 5 bases and V by 7 bases; bases with no gene match: 7. The germline V gene encodes CDR1 MNHEY and CDR2 SVGAGI. The CDR3 sequence is 15 residues long. The CDR3 region is CASTKGQVNNSPLHF. Written as DNA, the CDR3 is TGTGCCAGCACCAAGGGACAGGTCAATAATTCACCCCTCCACTTT.

V and J are TRBV6-2 or TRBV6-3 and TRBJ2-4, with D hard to call. The CDR3 is made up of 14 amino acids. Germline V gene sequence: CDR1 MNHEY, CDR2 SVGEGT. V was cut by 5 bases and J by 0 bases, with 8 bases left in between. CDR3 in DNA: TGTGCCAGCAGTGAGAGACTAGCCAAAAACATTCAGTACTTC. Encoded protein: CASSERLAKNIQYF.

This clonotype was seen at least ten times. This chain connects TRBV7-9 to TRBJ1-1; D unclear. V was cut by 6 bases and J by 4 bases, with 15 bases left in between. This CDR3 has 14 residues. Germline CDR1 is SEHNR and CDR2 is FQNEAQ (reference sequence). The CDR3 nucleotides are TGTGCCAGCAGTTTAAGGGCCGCGGCCACTGAAGCTTTCTTT. It encodes CASSLRAAATEAFF.

With respect to this clonotype: With only one base between it and a far larger clone, this is likely a read error. This chain connects TRBV7-9 to TRBJ2-7; a weak D match, TRBD1 (6 bases). This CDR3 spans 15 amino acids. From germline, CDR1 is SEHNR and CDR2 FQNEAQ (reference sequence). V lost 4 bases to trimming and J lost 4 bases, with 17 bases between them. The CDR3 spells CASSYRTEVEYEQYF. CDR3 DNA sequence: TGTGCCAGCAGCTATCGGACAGAGGTGGAATACGAGCAGTACTTC.

The V gene is TRBV5-1, the J gene TRBJ1-1; no firm D call. Trimming removed 4 bases from V and 1 base from J, with 26 bases in between. Germline-derived CDR1 and CDR2 are SGHRS and YFSETQ. This CDR3 has 19 residues. CDR3 DNA: TGCGCCAGCAGCCCAAGTCGGACGGACCCGACTCTACCGAACACTGAAGCTTTCTTT. Encoded protein: CASSPSRTDPTLPNTEAFF.

J is TRBJ2-7 and V is TRBV28; 7 nucleotides match TRBD2. V was pared by 7 bases and J by 4 bases, with 13 bases of the junction left unmatched. This CDR3 contains 15 residues. Germline CDR1 and CDR2: MDHEN and SYDVKM. As DNA, the CDR3 is TGTGCCAGCACCAACGGCGGGAGAGGTTTTTACGAGCAGTACTTC. Translating gives CASTNGGRGFYEQYF.

This clonotype was picked up many times. V gene TRBV28 combines with J gene TRBJ2-6; no firm D call. V was shortened by 6 bases and J by 0 bases, with 12 bases between the two germline ends. CDR3 length equals 16 residues. Germline V lookup: CDR1 MDHEN, CDR2 SYDVKM. This chain's CDR3 is CASSLTPGSGANVLTF. The DNA of the CDR3 is TGTGCCAGCAGCCTTACGCCGGGCTCTGGGGCCAACGTCCTGACTTTC.

The V call is TRBV5-6, the J call TRBJ1-3; D uncertain. Germline CDR1 is SGHDT and CDR2 is YYEEEE. V was cut by 4 bases and J by 0 bases, with 8 bases left in between. The CDR3 covers 14 residues. CDR3 protein: CASSHGISGNTIYF. CDR3 DNA: TGTGCCAGCAGCCATGGGATCTCTGGAAACACCATATATTTT.

In this sample, this clonotype turned up many times. The chain recombines TRBV24-1 with TRBJ2-5, with a tentative D call TRBD2 (5 bases). Between the trimmed V and J ends, which lost 0 bases and 5 bases, there was a span of 9 bases. From germline, CDR1 is KGHDR and CDR2 SFDVKD. The CDR3 extends over 14 amino acids. CDR3 in amino acids: CATSDLTRGETQYF. The CDR3 nucleotides read TGTGCCACCAGTGATTTGACCCGAGGGGAGACCCAGTACTTC.

This clonotype was picked up many times. This chain links TRBV18 with TRBJ2-3, with D hard to call. The V and J ends lost 2 bases and 6 bases respectively, with 12 bases between them. Germline values: CDR1 KGHSH, CDR2 LQKENI. The CDR3 is 14 amino acids. The CDR3 DNA follows: TGTGCCAGCTCACCAGGTGGCGTCGGGGATACGCAGTATTTT. Translated, it gives CASSPGGVGDTQYF.

As regards this clonotype: The junction shows a germline mismatch at one end, possibly a read error. This chain joins TRBV14 and TRBJ2-7; D might be TRBD1 (7 bases). This CDR3 spans 20 amino acids. Germline V gene sequence: CDR1 SGHDN, CDR2 FVKESK. Here the CDR3 reads CTSSQDVYRTGYSGSYEQYF. The CDR3 nucleotides are TGTACCAGCAGCCAAGATGTTTATAGGACAGGTTATAGCGGATCCTACGAGCAGTACTTC.